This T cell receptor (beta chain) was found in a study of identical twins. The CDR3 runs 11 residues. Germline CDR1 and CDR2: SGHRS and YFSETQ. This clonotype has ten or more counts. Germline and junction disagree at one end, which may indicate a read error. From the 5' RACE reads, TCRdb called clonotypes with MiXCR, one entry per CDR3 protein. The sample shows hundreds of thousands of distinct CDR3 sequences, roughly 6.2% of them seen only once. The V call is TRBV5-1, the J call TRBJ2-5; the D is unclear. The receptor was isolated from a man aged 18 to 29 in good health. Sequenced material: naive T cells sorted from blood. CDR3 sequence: CASSYQETQYF. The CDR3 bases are TGTGCCAGCAGCTACCAAGAGACCCAGTACTTC.